The following is a T cell receptor (beta chain) sequence with its context. This clone was detected once. This receptor's antigen is unknown. No per-base quality is available; no much larger clone lies one base away. According to the germline V gene, CDR1 reads LGHNA and CDR2 reads YNFKEQ. The CDR3 starts with the cysteine, ends with the phenylalanine, and has 14 residues. Kept here is only the CDR3 DNA, which spans 42 bases and is read in frame from base 1. Here V drops 1 base and J drops 4 bases, and the junction holds 2 bases not matched to any gene. This entry comes from a study of T cell changes during pregnancy in multiple sclerosis (dated by TCRdb to about 2019). Background on the whole study: The study looked at changes in the T cell repertoire across pregnancy in women with multiple sclerosis.

Libraries were made using the immunoSEQ multiplex PCR assay. The source is immuneACCESS, and TCRdb retained only in-frame sequences with V and J called. Part of the clones is not carried over; for the studies checked, unresolved V genes explain less than half of this, and the remainder is unexplained. Counted in this sample were some 36,000 clones; roughly 89% of them appeared once. Approximately 0.67% of the sample is in the top ten clones. Sequences were derived from CD4+ T cells from peripheral blood mononuclear cells, sampled in the second trimester of pregnancy. Recombination connected TRBV4-2 to TRBJ2-5, with 8 bases in between that match TRBD1. The TCR was taken from a female donor in good health, enrolled as a control in a pregnancy study. At the DNA level, the sequence is TGTGCCAGCAGCCAAGGACAGGGGATAGAGACCCAGTACTTC. It codes for CASSQGQGIETQYF.